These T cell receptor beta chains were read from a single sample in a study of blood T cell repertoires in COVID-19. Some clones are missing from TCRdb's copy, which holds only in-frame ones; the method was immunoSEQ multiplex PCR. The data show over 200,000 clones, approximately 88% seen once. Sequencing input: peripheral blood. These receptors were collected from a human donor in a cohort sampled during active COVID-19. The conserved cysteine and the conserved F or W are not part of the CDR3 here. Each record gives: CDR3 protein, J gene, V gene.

ASSRQGDEQY,TRBJ2-7,TRBV6-6
ASSSRQGMAFNYGYT,TRBJ1-2,TRBV5-1
ASSAGTGSQY,TRBJ2-3,TRBV9
ASSSYRGMG,TRBJ2-7,TRBV7-2
ASSTRSYGYT,TRBJ1-2,TRBV9
ASRVGGSYEQY,TRBJ2-7,TRBV19
ASSRLAGGPETQY,TRBJ2-5,TRBV7-9
ASSLGSGISTDTQY,TRBJ2-3,TRBV7-3
ASSLARTGIYGYT,TRBJ1-2,TRBV7-9
ASSRDRAYEQY,TRBJ2-7,TRBV5-1
ASSLRTGEMSYEQY,TRBJ2-7,TRBV5-1
ASSPEQGADTEAF,TRBJ1-1,TRBV7-8
ASSLDLGQGYGYT,TRBJ1-2,TRBV5-1
ASSLASGVYEQY,TRBJ2-7,TRBV7-2
ASRNSNYEQY,TRBJ2-7,TRBV6-5
ASSSEDRAGNTIY,TRBJ1-3,TRBV7-8
ASSTPGFGYT,TRBJ1-2,TRBV5-6
ASIWLGSTEAF,TRBJ1-1,TRBV6-5
ASSQTGSNGYT,TRBJ1-2,TRBV27
ASRDQDSTYEQY,TRBJ2-7,TRBV6-5
ASSLRTIGSGQY,TRBJ2-7,TRBV27
ASSPGGTGTYEQY,TRBJ2-7,TRBV18
ASSFPGGERDYGYT,TRBJ1-2,TRBV5-4
ASSLVSYGNRGNEQY,TRBJ2-7,TRBV5-1
ASSGETGTGLNEKLF,TRBJ1-4,TRBV5-4
AAQRGASHPYEQY,TRBJ2-7,TRBV6-6
ASSQDIYRIQDEKLF,TRBJ1-4,TRBV4-3
ASSLEDRGRSGEQY,TRBJ2-7,TRBV4-3
ASSLTPAPYNEQF,TRBJ2-1,TRBV7-3
ASSQLTGVGETQY,TRBJ2-5,TRBV11-1